The T cell receptor (beta chain) under discussion was sequenced for a study of beta chain features in type 1 diabetes. Study findings and constraints: Among patients, naive, central memory and Treg TCRB repertoires appeared more similar than among healthy donors.

Each donor gave one heparinised blood draw averaging around 120 mL. Expressed TCRB transcripts were sequenced because the isolated RNA had all been reverse transcribed beforehand. TCRdb keeps only in-frame clones here, not all; method: immunoSEQ multiplex PCR. This sample yields about 40,000 clones, of which about 52% are seen a single time; 0.65% to 0.9% belongs to the top ten. As regards this clone: Antigen: not known.

Germline V gene sequence: CDR1 SGHRS, CDR2 YFSETQ. The CDR3 totals 15 residues. V trimming: 2 bases; J trimming: 7 bases; junction bases outside the gene matches: 8. This TCR came from a woman aged 18-29 years in good health. What was sequenced was central memory CD4+ T cells from blood. V gene TRBV5-1 combines with J gene TRBJ2-1; 8 bases agree with TRBD2. CDR3: CASSLNQRGLNEQFF. The CDR3 nucleotides read TGCGCCAGCAGCTTAAATCAGCGGGGGCTTAATGAGCAGTTCTTC.